These 21 T cell receptor beta chains share one sample of origin, sequenced in a study of T cells in Graves' hyperthyroidism and ophthalmopathy (dated by TCRdb to the late 2010s). Library construction relied on multiplex PCR. Sequenced on an Illumina HiSeq 2000. The TCR beta CDR3 regions were amplified from the RNA transcripts. For the first round of RT-PCR on the TCR CDR3, the HTBI primer set was used together with the Qiagen OneStep RT-PCR kit. The public reads were quality trimmed at Q25 with fastp and then assembled into clones with MiXCR by TCRdb, keeping productive beta chains. Rows with one shared CDR3 protein collapse into an entry with the most common genes and DNA. The sample has roughly 300,000 distinct CDR3 sequences on record, about 25% of them singletons. Of the sample, roughly a quarter falls within the top ten clones. Sequencing input: blood. Receptor source: a man aged 35-49 years with Graves' hyperthyroidism that later progressed to Graves' ophthalmopathy.

This clonotype showed up many times. The chain uses TRBV20-1 and TRBJ1-6; the match to TRBD1 covers 11 bases. V shed 0 bases, J shed 7 bases, and the junction held 8 bases outside the gene matches. The germline V gene has CDR1 DFQATT and CDR2 SNEGSKA (reference sequence). This CDR3 contains 17 residues. The CDR3 protein is CSARDSRDRGVNSPLHF. In DNA form, the CDR3 reads TGCAGTGCTAGAGATTCCCGGGACAGGGGGGTCAATTCACCCCTCCACTTT.

This clonotype was seen at least ten times. CDR3 loop: CASSLPPGTSKETQYF. CDR3 sequence (DNA): TGTGCCAGCAGCCTCCCCCCCGGGACTAGTAAAGAGACCCAGTACTTC. The chain joins TRBV7-8 to TRBJ2-5, with 8 nucleotides matching TRBD2. The germline V gene has CDR1 SGHVS and CDR2 FQNEAQ. V gave up 5 bases and J gave up 3 bases; unmatched junction bases: 11. The CDR3 spans 16 residues.

This clonotype was recorded at least ten times. The rearrangement links TRBV5-1 to TRBJ2-5, with 7 nucleotides matching TRBD2. Germline V CDR1 and CDR2: SGHRS, YFSETQ. Unmatched junction bases numbered 11, after V lost 1 base and J lost 2 bases. The CDR3 covers 17 residues. In DNA form, the CDR3 reads TGCGCCAGCAGCTTGTCTGAGCCTAGCGGAACGCAAGAGACCCAGTACTTC. It is translated as CASSLSEPSGTQETQYF.

This clonotype was recorded at least ten times. The chain combines TRBV12-3 or TRBV12-4 with TRBJ1-5, with D unclear. CDR3 size: 13 residues. Trimming cost V 3 bases and J 5 bases, with 8 bases left between them. DNA for the CDR3: TGTGCCAGCAGTTTTTCGAGGGATCAGCCCCAGCATTTT. This codes for CASSFSRDQPQHF.

V and J are TRBV12-3 or TRBV12-4 and TRBJ2-2; TRBD1 agrees at 12 bases. This CDR3 comprises 17 residues. Losses at the gene ends were 4 bases for V and 7 bases for J; bases not matched to a gene: 10. The CDR3 protein is CASSSYRDRGRVGELFF. DNA of the CDR3: TGTGCCAGCAGTTCTTACCGGGACAGGGGGCGTGTCGGGGAGCTGTTTTTT.

The V gene is TRBV6-1, the J gene TRBJ2-7; TRBD2 agrees at 10 bases. V lost 6 bases, J lost 2 bases, and 13 bases stayed unmatched. The germline gives CDR1 MNHNS, CDR2 SASEGT. The CDR3 covers 17 residues. The CDR3: CASSRTPLAGGTYEQYF. In DNA, the CDR3 is TGTGCCAGCAGCCGAACCCCCTTAGCGGGAGGTACCTACGAGCAGTACTTC.

With regard to this clonotype: Given a much more abundant clone one base away, this may be a read error. This sequence joins TRBV18 and TRBJ1-2; D gene uncertain. The V and J ends lost 3 bases and 4 bases respectively, with 9 bases between them. The CDR3 consists of 13 residues. Germline CDR1 reads KGHSH; CDR2 reads LQKENI. The CDR3 region has the DNA TGTGCCAGCTCACCCCAGAGAACCTATGGCTACACCTTC. This encodes CASSPQRTYGYTF.

This chain links TRBV19 with TRBJ2-5, with D possibly being TRBD1 (6 bases). CDR3 length equals 15 residues. The V gene's germline CDR1 is LNHDA and CDR2 SQIVND (reference sequence). Trimming removed 5 bases at V and 1 base at J, with 14 bases between. This chain's CDR3 is CASSGPQGPQETQYF. CDR3 DNA: TGTGCCAGTAGTGGGCCACAGGGTCCCCAAGAGACCCAGTACTTC.

This chain uses TRBV20-1 with TRBJ2-7; 10 bases match TRBD2. Trimming at V came to 3 bases and at J to 4 bases, leaving 15 bases not matched to a gene. The CDR3 consists of 17 residues. Germline CDR1 reads DFQATT; CDR2 reads SNEGSKA (reference sequence). Here the CDR3 reads CSASYPGASGSIYEQYF. CDR3 nucleotide sequence: TGCAGTGCTAGCTACCCTGGGGCTAGCGGGAGTATTTACGAGCAGTACTTC.

There are many counts of this clonotype. The rearrangement links TRBV7-2 to TRBJ2-7; possibly TRBD1 for D (6 bases). The CDR3 runs to 14 residues. Germline V gives CDR1 SGHTA, CDR2 FQGNSA. V was shortened by 4 bases and J by 4 bases, with 14 bases between the two germline ends. The DNA of the CDR3 is TGTGCCAGCAGCTCCCGAGGGGGAAGATACGAGCAGTACTTC. The encoded protein is CASSSRGGRYEQYF.

This clonotype occurred many times. The rearrangement links TRBV12-3 or TRBV12-4 to TRBJ1-1; D is undetermined. The CDR3 has 13 amino acids. V dropped 2 bases and J dropped 4 bases, with 8 bases sitting between them. In DNA form, the CDR3 reads TGTGCCAGCAGTTTAAGGGTTAGCACTGAAGCTTTCTTT. This translates into CASSLRVSTEAFF.

The chain uses TRBV6-1 and TRBJ2-5; a weak D match, TRBD1 (6 bases). This CDR3 is 13 amino acids long. Trimming cost V 6 bases and J 2 bases, with 10 bases left between them. Germline assignment: CDR1 MNHNS and CDR2 SASEGT. The CDR3 region has the DNA TGTGCCAGCAGGCAGAGGGGGCAAGAGACCCAGTACTTC. Residues: CASRQRGQETQYF.

There are a few counts of this clonotype. The chain has TRBV5-1 and TRBJ2-2, with 9 bases lining up with TRBD1. V lost 1 base and J lost 5; bases outside the gene matches: 3. Germline lookup yields CDR1 SGHRS and CDR2 YFSETQ. CDR3 size: 15 residues. CDR3 bases: TGCGCCAGCAGCTTGCAACAGGGGGCGACCGGGGAGCTGTTTTTT. Translating gives CASSLQQGATGELFF.

The CDR3 loop reads CASSLKLKGSASNQPQHF. The CDR3 nucleotides read TGTGCCAGCAGTTTAAAGTTGAAGGGGTCGGCAAGCAATCAGCCCCAGCATTTT. The chain joins TRBV12-3 or TRBV12-4 to TRBJ1-5; weak D call: TRBD1 (5 bases). The CDR3 is 18 residues long. Trimming stripped 2 bases from V and 1 base from J, with 18 bases between.

This clonotype was counted at least ten times. The J gene is TRBJ2-5, the V gene TRBV28; tentatively, D is TRBD1 (5 bases). Germline CDR1 reads MDHEN; CDR2 reads SYDVKM. The CDR3 is 14 residues long. V dropped 7 bases and J dropped 2 bases, with 14 bases sitting between them. The CDR3 coding sequence is TGTGCCAGCACAGGGTACCCAGGACAAGAGACCCAGTACTTC. It encodes CASTGYPGQETQYF.

The V call is TRBV6-5, the J call TRBJ2-7, with 11 bases that match TRBD2. Trimming cost V 2 bases and J 6 bases; bases outside gene matches: 9. This CDR3 has 16 residues. CDR1 is MNHEY and CDR2 is SVGAGI in the germline V gene. The CDR3 loop reads CASSYASSGRLGEQYF. The CDR3 DNA sequence: TGTGCCAGCAGTTACGCTTCTAGCGGGAGGCTTGGCGAGCAGTACTTC.

This clonotype was seen repeatedly, ten times or more. A much larger clone differs by one base, so this may be a read error. The chain joins TRBV6-2 or TRBV6-3 to TRBJ1-1; 7 bases are shared with TRBD1. V was pared by 6 bases and J by 1 base, with 8 bases of the junction left unmatched. Germline V gene data show CDR1 as MNHEY and CDR2 as SVGEGT. The CDR3 runs 15 residues. The DNA for the CDR3 is TGTGCCAGCAGAACTATAGGGGGCGAGAACACTGAAGCTTTCTTT. Translation: CASRTIGGENTEAFF.

The table lists this clonotype with many counts. The rearrangement links TRBV7-2 to TRBJ2-5, with D perhaps TRBD1 (5 bases). Germline CDR1 reads SGHTA; CDR2 reads FQGNSA. V lost 4 bases to trimming and J lost 2 bases, with 11 bases between them. The CDR3 totals 14 residues. The DNA for the CDR3 is TGTGCCAGCAGCTCCTTCAGGGCGCAAGAGACCCAGTACTTC. It encodes CASSSFRAQETQYF.

The chain links TRBV5-1 to TRBJ1-2; D may be TRBD1 (6 bases). Germline loops: CDR1 SGHRS, CDR2 YFSETQ. Trimming removed 0 bases at V and 4 bases at J, with 13 bases between. CDR3 length: 15 residues. The CDR3 DNA reads as TGCGCCAGCAGCTTGGCCGCAGGGGAGTCCTATGGCTACACCTTC. Encoded protein: CASSLAAGESYGYTF.

This clonotype was recorded many times. This chain joins TRBV12-3 or TRBV12-4 and TRBJ1-5; D unresolved. This CDR3 spans 13 amino acids. V was shortened by 2 bases and J by 6 bases, with 8 bases between the two germline ends. CDR3 region: CASSLRELQPQHF. Written as DNA, the CDR3 is TGTGCCAGCAGTTTAAGGGAACTTCAGCCCCAGCATTTT.

There are many counts of this clonotype. The CDR3 nucleotides read TGTGCCAGCAGCGTAGTGGGGGCTGGCACTGAAGCTTTCTTT. Translating it yields CASSVVGAGTEAFF. V usage is TRBV9 and J usage is TRBJ1-1; possible D gene TRBD1, 6 bases. CDR1 is SGDLS and CDR2 is YYNGEE in the germline V gene. V was trimmed by 0 bases and J by 4 bases, leaving 10 bases between them. CDR3 length: 14 amino acids.